A single sample gave rise to the 18 T cell receptor beta chains below, sequenced in a study of T-cell memory formation after mild COVID-19. TCRdb reanalysed the 5' RACE reads using MiXCR and keeps one entry per CDR3 protein. Of 200,000 to 250,000 distinct CDR3 sequences listed, under 30% are singletons. Material for sequencing was PBMCs or a T cell subset sorted from them (not recorded which). Every receptor here comes from an adult woman who had mild COVID-19 (a few samples of this study predate the infection). Cell type and time point are not known.

The chain joins TRBV9 to TRBJ1-1; 7 bases fit TRBD1. Unmatched junction bases numbered 13, after V lost 0 bases and J lost 5 bases. Germline CDR1 SGDLS, CDR2 YYNGEE. The CDR3 extends over 17 amino acids. The CDR3 here is CASSVGTGTKGSTEAFF. CDR3 bases: TGTGCCAGCAGCGTAGGGACAGGAACAAAGGGTTCAACTGAAGCTTTCTTT.

The rearrangement uses TRBV7-9 and TRBJ2-3, with D possibly being TRBD1 or TRBD2 (5 bases each). Germline V CDR1 and CDR2: SEHNR, FQNEAQ (reference sequence). V was pared by 2 bases and J by 4 bases, with 10 bases between. The CDR3 spans 14 residues. This CDR3 reads CASSLTQGADTQYF. The DNA of the CDR3 is TGTGCCAGCAGCTTAACCCAGGGAGCAGATACGCAGTATTTT.

This clonotype turned up a few times. This chain links TRBV5-6 with TRBJ1-1, with TRBD1 matching 8 bases. Germline trimming cut 4 bases from V and 0 bases from J; bases unmatched to any gene: 2. Germline V lookup: CDR1 SGHDT, CDR2 YYEEEE. The CDR3 loop spans 14 amino acids. This CDR3 is CASSPTGVNTEAFF. The CDR3 nucleotides read TGTGCCAGCAGCCCGACAGGGGTGAACACTGAAGCTTTCTTT.

In its sample, this clonotype was seen a few times. As DNA, the CDR3 is TGCGCCAGCAGCCAAGATGGCACCTACGAGCAGTACTTC. It yields the protein CASSQDGTYEQYF. The gene calls are TRBV4-1 and TRBJ2-7; D remains unclear. Trimming removed 0 bases at V and 2 bases at J, with 5 bases between. Germline CDR1 reads MGHRA; CDR2 reads YSYEKL. This CDR3 has 13 amino acids.

This clonotype turned up a few times. This chain joins TRBV7-2 and TRBJ2-1; possibly TRBD2 for D (6 bases). V lost 4 bases and J 9 bases, leaving 13 bases between the germline ends. The CDR3 totals 13 residues. Germline V lookup: CDR1 SGHTA, CDR2 FQGNSA. CDR3 in DNA: TGTGCCAGCAGCTCCCGGGGGACTCTTGAGCAGTTCTTC. Translating it yields CASSSRGTLEQFF.

The V call is TRBV4-2, the J call TRBJ2-7, with 9 nucleotides matching TRBD2. Germline CDR1 LGHNA, CDR2 YNFKEQ. V shed 0 bases, J shed 0 bases, and the junction held 0 bases outside the gene matches. This CDR3 contains 15 residues. The CDR3 sequence is CASSQDSGSSYEQYF. The CDR3 region has the DNA TGTGCCAGCAGCCAAGATAGCGGGAGCTCCTACGAGCAGTACTTC.

The chain carries TRBV7-2 and TRBJ2-5; D perhaps matches TRBD2 (6 bases). The CDR3 length is 16 residues. The germline V and J ends were trimmed by 6 bases and 1 base, with 18 bases remaining between them. The germline CDR1 and CDR2 sequences are SGHTA and FQGNSA. CDR3 amino acids: CASRLGGVGLQETQYF. CDR3 sequence (DNA): TGTGCCAGCAGGTTGGGGGGAGTGGGCCTCCAAGAGACCCAGTACTTC.

V is TRBV6-5 and J is TRBJ2-7; D is undetermined. The CDR3 contains 13 residues. The germline V gene encodes CDR1 MNHEY and CDR2 SVGAGI. Trimming shortened V by 2 bases and J by 7 bases, and 12 bases separated the two germline ends. Here the CDR3 reads CASSYENRREQYF. The DNA for the CDR3 is TGTGCCAGCAGTTACGAGAACCGGCGGGAGCAGTACTTC.

This clonotype was counted between two and nine times. The rearrangement links TRBV28 to TRBJ2-1; no definite D call. V lost 1 base and J 10 bases, leaving 5 bases between the germline ends. The CDR3 is 11 residues long. Germline V gene data show CDR1 as MDHEN and CDR2 as SYDVKM. The CDR3 nucleotides read TGTGCCAGCAGTTTATCCCAGGAGCAGTTCTTC. Its translation is CASSLSQEQFF.

This clonotype appeared a few times. The rearrangement uses TRBV10-3 and TRBJ2-3, with D possibly matching TRBD1 (5 bases). The CDR3 extends over 15 amino acids. The V and J ends lost 6 bases and 0 bases respectively, with 13 bases between them. Germline V gene sequence: CDR1 ENHRY, CDR2 SYGVKD. The CDR3 here is CAIRRQLSSTDTQYF. For the CDR3, the DNA is TGTGCCATCAGGCGACAGCTCTCAAGCACAGATACGCAGTATTTT.

The rearrangement joins TRBV11-2 to TRBJ2-7, with D unclear. This CDR3 contains 15 residues. Germline V gene sequence: CDR1 SGHAT, CDR2 FQNNGV. Trimming left V 6 bases short and J 3 bases short, with 18 bases between. The CDR3 loop reads CASRPRGRVIYEQYF. Written as DNA, the CDR3 is TGTGCCAGCAGACCCCGAGGTAGGGTAATCTACGAGCAGTACTTC.

This clonotype was counted between two and nine times. The chain employs TRBV6-5 and TRBJ2-1; 10 nucleotides match TRBD2. Germline assignment: CDR1 MNHEY and CDR2 SVGAGI. This CDR3 has 16 amino acids. Losses at the gene ends were 0 bases for V and 10 bases for J; bases not matched to a gene: 9. The CDR3 DNA reads as TGTGCCAGCAGTTACTCCGGGCTAGCGGGAGAGGAGGAGCAGTTCTTC. This translates into CASSYSGLAGEEEQFF.

This clonotype showed up many times. The chain combines TRBV5-1 with TRBJ2-7; 9 nucleotides match TRBD1. Per germline, CDR1 SGHRS and CDR2 YFSETQ. The V and J ends lost 3 bases and 3 bases, in that order; junction bases with no gene match: 13. This CDR3 contains 17 residues. CDR3 coding DNA: TGCGCCAGCAGCTGGGGTGATGGGACAGGGAGATACTACGAGCAGTACTTC. It translates to CASSWGDGTGRYYEQYF.

This clonotype was observed a few times. The V gene is TRBV7-9, the J gene TRBJ1-6, with D unclear. CDR1 and CDR2 from the germline V gene are SEHNR and FQNEAQ (reference sequence). Trimming removed 1 base at V and 8 bases at J, with 6 bases between. The CDR3 runs 13 residues. The CDR3 here is CASSLDNYSPLHF. In DNA form, the CDR3 reads TGTGCCAGCAGCTTAGACAACTATTCACCCCTCCACTTT.

The chain uses TRBV7-8 and TRBJ2-7; D is ambiguous. This CDR3 is 14 amino acids long. CDR1 is SGHVS and CDR2 is FQNEAQ in the germline V gene. The V end was cut by 5 bases, the J end by 1 base, with 12 bases between. The CDR3 DNA reads as TGTGCCAGCAGCCCTCCAGGACCTTCCTACGAGCAGTACTTC. Encoded protein: CASSPPGPSYEQYF. The variable domain in full, with the rest retrieved from reference TRBV7-8 and TRBJ2-7, is GAGVSQSPRYKVAKRGQDVALRCDPISGHVSLFWYQQALGQGPEFLTYFQNEAQLDKSGLPSDRFFAERPEGSVSTLKIQRTQQEDSAVYLCASSPPGPSYEQYFGPGTRLTVT.

This clonotype showed up just once. One junction end does not reproduce the germline sequence, and a read error may be involved. This rearrangement joins TRBV29-1 to TRBJ2-1, with a tentative D call TRBD2 (6 bases). The CDR3 contains 16 residues. Germline assignment: CDR1 SQVTM and CDR2 ANQGSEA. CDR3 bases: TGCAGAGTTGAAGGGGTGACTAGTGGTTCCTACAATGAGCAGTTCTTC. Its protein is CRVEGVTSGSYNEQFF.

This clonotype turned up a few times. The rearrangement uses TRBV6-5 and TRBJ1-6; possibly TRBD1 for D (6 bases). The CDR3 spans 15 residues. The V and J ends lost 7 bases and 7 bases respectively, with 17 bases between them. From germline, CDR1 is MNHEY and CDR2 SVGAGI. CDR3 coding DNA: TGTGCCAGCACTACGCAGGACAGTGTAAATTCACCCCTCCACTTT. Protein: CASTTQDSVNSPLHF.

The rearrangement uses TRBV5-1 and TRBJ2-3; D is unresolved. Per the germline V gene, CDR1 is SGHRS and CDR2 is YFSETQ. V was pared by 4 bases and J by 0 bases, with 6 bases between. The CDR3 spans 13 residues. The CDR3 sequence: CASSRKSTDTQYF. CDR3 nucleotides: TGCGCCAGCAGCAGAAAGAGCACAGATACGCAGTATTTT.